This T cell receptor beta chain was obtained from a study of shared T cell receptors in the human thymus. The CDR3 length is 18 residues. CDR1 and CDR2 from the germline V gene are MGHDK and SYGVNS. V was cut by 4 bases and J by 2 bases, with 21 bases left in between. Only a few counts were recorded for this clone. Sequencing was performed with immunoSEQ multiplex PCR; in TCRdb, only in-frame clones are kept and a portion is missing. The repertoire holds approximately 660,000 clones, with roughly 90% as singletons. These same data were also listed under a study on human thymus T cells. From that report: Apparent skewing of V and J gene usage characterized both thymic and blood repertoires.

V is TRBV25-1 and J is TRBJ1-5, with D tentatively TRBD1 (6 bases). Source material: thymocytes. The source is a boy in the first two years of life with a congenital heart defect. DNA of the CDR3: TGTGCCAGCAGTGGCAGGGCTTCGGGGGGGCAGGGCAATCAGCCCCAGCATTTT. Its translation is CASSGRASGGQGNQPQHF.